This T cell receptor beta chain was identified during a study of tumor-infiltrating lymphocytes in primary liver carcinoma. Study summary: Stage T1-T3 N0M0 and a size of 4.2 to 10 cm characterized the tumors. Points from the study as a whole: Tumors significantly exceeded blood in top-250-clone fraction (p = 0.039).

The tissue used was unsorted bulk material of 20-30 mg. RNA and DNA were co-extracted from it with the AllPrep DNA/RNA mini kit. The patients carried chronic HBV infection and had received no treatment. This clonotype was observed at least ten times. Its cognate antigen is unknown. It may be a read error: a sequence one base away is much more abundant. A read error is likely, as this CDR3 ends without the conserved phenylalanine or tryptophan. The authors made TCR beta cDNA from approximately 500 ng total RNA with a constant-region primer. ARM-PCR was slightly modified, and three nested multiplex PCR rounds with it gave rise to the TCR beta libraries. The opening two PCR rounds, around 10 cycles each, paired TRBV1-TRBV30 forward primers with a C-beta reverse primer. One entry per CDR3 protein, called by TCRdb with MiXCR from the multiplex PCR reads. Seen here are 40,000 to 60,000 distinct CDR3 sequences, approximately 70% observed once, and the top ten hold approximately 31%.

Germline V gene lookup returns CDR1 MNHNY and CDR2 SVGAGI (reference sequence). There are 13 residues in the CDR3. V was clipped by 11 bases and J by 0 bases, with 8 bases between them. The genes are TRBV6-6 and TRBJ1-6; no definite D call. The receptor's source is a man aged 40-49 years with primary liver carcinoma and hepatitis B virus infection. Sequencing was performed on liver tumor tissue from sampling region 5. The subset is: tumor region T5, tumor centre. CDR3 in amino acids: CAGRSSYNSPLHL. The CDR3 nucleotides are TGTGCCGGTCGGAGCTCCTATAATTCACCCCTCCACCTT.